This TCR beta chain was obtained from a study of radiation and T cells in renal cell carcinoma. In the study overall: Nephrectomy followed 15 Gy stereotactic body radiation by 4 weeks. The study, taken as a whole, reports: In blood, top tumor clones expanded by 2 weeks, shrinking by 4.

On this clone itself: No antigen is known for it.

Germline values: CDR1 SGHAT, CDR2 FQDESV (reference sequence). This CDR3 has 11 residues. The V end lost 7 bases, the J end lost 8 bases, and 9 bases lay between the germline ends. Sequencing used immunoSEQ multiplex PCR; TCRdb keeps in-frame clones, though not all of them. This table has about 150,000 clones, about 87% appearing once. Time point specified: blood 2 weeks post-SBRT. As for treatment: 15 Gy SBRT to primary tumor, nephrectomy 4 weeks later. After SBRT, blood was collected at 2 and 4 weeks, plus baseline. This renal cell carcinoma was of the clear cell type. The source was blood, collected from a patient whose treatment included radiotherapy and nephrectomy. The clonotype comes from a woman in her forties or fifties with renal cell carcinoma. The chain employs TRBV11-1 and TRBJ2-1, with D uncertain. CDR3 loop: CASTPAYEQFF. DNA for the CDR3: TGTGCCAGCACCCCGGCCTATGAGCAGTTCTTC.